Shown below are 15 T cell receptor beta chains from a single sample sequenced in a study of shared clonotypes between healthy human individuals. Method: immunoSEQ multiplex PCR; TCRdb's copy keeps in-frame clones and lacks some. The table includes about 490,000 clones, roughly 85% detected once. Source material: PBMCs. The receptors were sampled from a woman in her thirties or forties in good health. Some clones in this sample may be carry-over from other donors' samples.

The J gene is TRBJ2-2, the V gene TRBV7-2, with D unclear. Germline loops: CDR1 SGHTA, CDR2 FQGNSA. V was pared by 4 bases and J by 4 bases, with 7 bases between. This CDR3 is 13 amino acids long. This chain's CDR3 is CASSYVPTGELFF. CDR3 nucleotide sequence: TGTGCCAGCAGCTATGTACCCACCGGGGAGCTGTTTTTT.

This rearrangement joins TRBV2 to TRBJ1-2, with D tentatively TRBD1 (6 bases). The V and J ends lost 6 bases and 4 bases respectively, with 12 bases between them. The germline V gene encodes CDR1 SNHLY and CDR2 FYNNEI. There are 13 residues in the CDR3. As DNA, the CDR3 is TGTGCCAGCAGCCCTGACAGGAGCTATGGCTACACCTTC. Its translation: CASSPDRSYGYTF.

Written as DNA, the CDR3 is TGTGCCAGCTCTGGGGCGGGGGAGACCCAGTACTTC. It yields the protein CASSGAGETQYF. The chain combines TRBV9 with TRBJ2-5; TRBD2 might be the D (6 bases). The CDR3 consists of 12 residues. Deletions cut 7 bases from V and 5 bases from J, with 12 bases between. CDR1 is SGDLS and CDR2 is YYNGEE in the germline V gene.

CDR3 protein: CASSQDGRDQPQHF. Written as DNA, the CDR3 is TGTGCCAGCAGCCAAGACGGGAGAGATCAGCCCCAGCATTTT. The V and J genes are TRBV4-2 and TRBJ1-5, with unresolved D. The germline V and J ends were trimmed by 0 bases and 5 bases, with 8 bases remaining between them. The CDR3 consists of 14 residues. Germline V gene lookup returns CDR1 LGHNA and CDR2 YNFKEQ.

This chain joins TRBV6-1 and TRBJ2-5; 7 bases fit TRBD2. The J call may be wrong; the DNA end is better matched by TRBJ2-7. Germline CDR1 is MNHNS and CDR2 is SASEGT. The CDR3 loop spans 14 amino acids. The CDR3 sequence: CASLGLSDSYEQYF. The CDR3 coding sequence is TGTGCCAGCCTGGGACTATCCGACTCCTACGAGCAGTACTTC.

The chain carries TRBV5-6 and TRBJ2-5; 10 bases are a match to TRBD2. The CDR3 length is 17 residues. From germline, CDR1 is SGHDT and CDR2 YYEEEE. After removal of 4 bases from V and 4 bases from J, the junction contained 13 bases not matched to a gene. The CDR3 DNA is TGTGCCAGCAGCCCTCAAGCGGGAGGGCCTCTAGGAGAGACCCAGTACTTC. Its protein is CASSPQAGGPLGETQYF.

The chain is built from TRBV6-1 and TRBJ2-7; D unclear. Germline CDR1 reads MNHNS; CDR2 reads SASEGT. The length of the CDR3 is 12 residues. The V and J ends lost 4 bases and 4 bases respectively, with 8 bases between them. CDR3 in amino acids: CASSVQWYEQYF. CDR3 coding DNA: TGTGCCAGCAGTGTGCAGTGGTACGAGCAGTACTTC.

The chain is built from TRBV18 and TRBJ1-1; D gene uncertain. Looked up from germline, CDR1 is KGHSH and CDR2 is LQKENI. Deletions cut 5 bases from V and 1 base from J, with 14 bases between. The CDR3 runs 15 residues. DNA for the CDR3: TGTGCCAGCTCATATCAGGTCAGCCGGAACACTGAAGCTTTCTTT. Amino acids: CASSYQVSRNTEAFF.

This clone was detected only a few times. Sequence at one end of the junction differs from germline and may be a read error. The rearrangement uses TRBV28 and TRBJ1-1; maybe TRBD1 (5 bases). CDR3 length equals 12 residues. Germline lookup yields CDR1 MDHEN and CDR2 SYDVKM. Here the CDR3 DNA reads TGTGCCAGCAGTTTACGAGGTCAGGGTCACAATTTT. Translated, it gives CASSLRGQGHNF.

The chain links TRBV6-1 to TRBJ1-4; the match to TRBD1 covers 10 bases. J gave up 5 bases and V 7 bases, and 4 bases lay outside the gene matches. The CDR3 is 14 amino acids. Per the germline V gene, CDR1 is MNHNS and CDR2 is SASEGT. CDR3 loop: CASKEGQGNEKLFF. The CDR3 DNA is TGTGCCAGCAAAGAGGGACAGGGGAATGAAAAACTGTTTTTT.

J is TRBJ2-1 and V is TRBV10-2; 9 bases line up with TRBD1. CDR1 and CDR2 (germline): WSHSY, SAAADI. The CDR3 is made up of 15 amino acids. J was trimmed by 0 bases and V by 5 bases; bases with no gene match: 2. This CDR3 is CASSRQGGSYNEQFF. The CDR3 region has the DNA TGCGCCAGCAGTCGACAGGGGGGCTCCTACAATGAGCAGTTCTTC.

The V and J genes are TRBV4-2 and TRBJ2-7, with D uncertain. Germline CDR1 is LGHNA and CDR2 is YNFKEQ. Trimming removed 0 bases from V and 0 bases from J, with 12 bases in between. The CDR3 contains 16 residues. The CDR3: CASSQDRSLSSYEQYF. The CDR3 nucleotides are TGTGCCAGCAGCCAAGATCGGAGTTTGAGCTCCTACGAGCAGTACTTC.

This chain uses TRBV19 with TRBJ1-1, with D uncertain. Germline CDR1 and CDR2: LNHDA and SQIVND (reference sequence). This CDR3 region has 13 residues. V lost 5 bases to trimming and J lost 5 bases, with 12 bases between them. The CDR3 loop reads CASSHTLETEAFF. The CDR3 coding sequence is TGTGCCAGTAGTCACACTTTGGAGACTGAAGCTTTCTTT.

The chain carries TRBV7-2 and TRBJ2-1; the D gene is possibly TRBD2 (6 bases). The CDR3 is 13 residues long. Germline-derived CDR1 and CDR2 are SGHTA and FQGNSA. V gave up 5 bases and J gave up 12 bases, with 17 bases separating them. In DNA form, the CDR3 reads TGTGCCAGCAGCCTAGTGGCGGGAAGGGGGCAGTTCTTC. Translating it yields CASSLVAGRGQFF.

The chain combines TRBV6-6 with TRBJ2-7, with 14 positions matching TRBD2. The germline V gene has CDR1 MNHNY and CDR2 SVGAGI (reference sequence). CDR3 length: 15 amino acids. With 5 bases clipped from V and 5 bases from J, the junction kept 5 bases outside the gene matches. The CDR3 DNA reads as TGTGCCAGCAGTATACCGGGACTAGCGGGAGACGAGCAGTACTTC. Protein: CASSIPGLAGDEQYF.